Below, 2 T cell receptor beta chains from the same sample are listed, as sequenced in a study of cytomegalovirus exposure and HLA in healthy donors. Vbeta (60) and Jbeta (13) primers were used in the PCR. Measured with immunoSEQ multiplex PCR; TCRdb has only the in-frame clones, and not every one. The table shows more than 110,000 clones, with about 76% occurring only once. The sample consisted of PBMCs. The receptors here all came from a female donor in good health and CMV-seronegative.

V gene TRBV5-4 combines with J gene TRBJ2-7, with D tentatively TRBD2 (5 bases). This CDR3 comprises 14 residues. V dropped 0 bases and J dropped 3 bases, with 10 bases sitting between them. Per germline, CDR1 SGHNT and CDR2 YYREEE (reference sequence). CDR3 sequence reads: CASSLAPGIYEQYF. DNA of the CDR3: TGTGCCAGCAGCTTGGCCCCGGGGATCTACGAGCAGTACTTC.

V and J are TRBV30 and TRBJ2-6; 7 bases map to TRBD2. This CDR3 region has 18 residues. The germline V gene encodes CDR1 GTSNPN and CDR2 SVGIG (reference sequence). As DNA, the CDR3 is TGTGCTTCAACAAGGCGGCGGGAGACCGGCTCTGGGGCCAACGTCCTGACTTTC. Translated: CASTRRRETGSGANVLTF.